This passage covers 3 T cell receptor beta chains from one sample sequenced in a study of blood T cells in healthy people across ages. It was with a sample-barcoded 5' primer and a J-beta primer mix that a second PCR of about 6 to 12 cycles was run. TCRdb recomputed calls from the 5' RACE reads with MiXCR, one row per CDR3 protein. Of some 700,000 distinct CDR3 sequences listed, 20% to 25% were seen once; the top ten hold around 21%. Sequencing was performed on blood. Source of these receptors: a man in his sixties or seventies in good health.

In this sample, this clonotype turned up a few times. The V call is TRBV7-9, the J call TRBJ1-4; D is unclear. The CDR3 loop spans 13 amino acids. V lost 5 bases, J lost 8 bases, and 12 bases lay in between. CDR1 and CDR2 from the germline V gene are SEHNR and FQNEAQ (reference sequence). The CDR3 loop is CASSLQPGEKLFF. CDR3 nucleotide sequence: TGTGCCAGCAGCCTACAACCAGGAGAAAAACTGTTTTTT.

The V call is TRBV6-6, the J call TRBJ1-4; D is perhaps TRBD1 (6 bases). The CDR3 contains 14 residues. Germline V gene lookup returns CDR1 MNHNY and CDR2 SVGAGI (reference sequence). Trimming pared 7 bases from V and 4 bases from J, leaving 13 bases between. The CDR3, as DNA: TGTGCCAGCAAACAGGGAGAGATTAATGAAAAACTGTTTTTT. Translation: CASKQGEINEKLFF.

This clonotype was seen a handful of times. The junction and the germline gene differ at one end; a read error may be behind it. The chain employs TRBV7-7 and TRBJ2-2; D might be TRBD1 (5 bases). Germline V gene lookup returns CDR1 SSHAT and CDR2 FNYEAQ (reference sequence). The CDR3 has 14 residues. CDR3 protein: CAGSSAGRGGELFF. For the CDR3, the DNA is TGTGCCGGCAGCTCAGCAGGGCGAGGCGGGGAGCTGTTTTTT.